The 15 T cell receptor beta chains below come from one sample, sequenced in a study of cytomegalovirus exposure and HLA in healthy donors. In the PCR, 60 Vbeta and 13 Jbeta primers were used. TCRdb keeps only in-frame clones here, not all; method: immunoSEQ multiplex PCR. The table records about 160,000 clones, about three fifths of them present only once. The sequencing sample was made of PBMCs. All receptors come from a woman in her fifties or sixties in good health and CMV-seropositive.

This clone was seen more than once but under ten times. The V call is TRBV5-5, the J call TRBJ2-2, with D possibly being TRBD1 (5 bases). Per the germline V gene, CDR1 is SGHKS and CDR2 is YYEKEE (reference sequence). There are 14 residues in the CDR3. Trimming took 1 base from V and 7 from J, leaving 11 bases between them. CDR3 in DNA: TGTGCCAGCAGCTTGTTACCAGGGATCGGGGAGCTGTTTTTT. Translated: CASSLLPGIGELFF.

The chain recombines TRBV28 with TRBJ1-2, with D perhaps TRBD1 (6 bases). Per germline, CDR1 MDHEN and CDR2 SYDVKM. The CDR3 extends over 15 amino acids. V lost 4 bases and J lost 6, with 18 bases in between. The CDR3 spells CASSSPVGGKDGYTF. The CDR3 bases are TGTGCCAGCAGTTCCCCGGTAGGGGGAAAGGATGGCTACACCTTC.

This clone was seen more than once but under ten times. The rearrangement uses TRBV7-2 and TRBJ2-7; 11 bases are shared with TRBD2. CDR1 and CDR2 from the germline V gene are SGHTA and FQGNSA. Unmatched junction bases numbered 10, after V lost 5 bases and J lost 7 bases. This CDR3 contains 15 residues. The CDR3 sequence: CASSLVAGGPEEQYF. The CDR3 DNA reads TGTGCCAGCAGCCTCGTAGCGGGAGGGCCTGAAGAGCAGTACTTC.

This clone was observed a single time. The gene calls are TRBV18 and TRBJ1-5; D remains ambiguous. V lost 6 bases and J lost 0, with 9 bases in between. Germline lookup yields CDR1 KGHSH and CDR2 LQKENI. The CDR3 has 14 amino acids. The CDR3 nucleotides read TGTGCCAGCTCCGGGTCCTTTAGCAATCAGCCCCAGCATTTT. As protein: CASSGSFSNQPQHF.

V gene TRBV28 combines with J gene TRBJ1-4, with TRBD1 matching over 7 bases. Germline trimming cut 5 bases from V and 3 bases from J; bases unmatched to any gene: 6. This CDR3 region has 15 residues. Germline V CDR1 and CDR2: MDHEN, SYDVKM. CDR3 nucleotide sequence: TGTGCCAGCAGTGTAGCCGGGACAGCTAATGAAAAACTGTTTTTT. Amino acids: CASSVAGTANEKLFF.

This chain links TRBV15 with TRBJ1-5; D remains ambiguous. The CDR3 runs to 12 residues. V was pared by 8 bases and J by 2 bases, with 7 bases between. Germline CDR1 and CDR2: LNHNV and YYDKDF (reference sequence). The CDR3 reads CATRQGNQPQHF. Written as DNA, the CDR3 is TGTGCCACCCGCCAGGGCAATCAGCCCCAGCATTTT.

This clone was detected a few times. The V call is TRBV28, the J call TRBJ2-7; D unclear. Trimming took off 3 bases at V and 3 bases at J, with 6 bases between the two ends. The CDR3 spans 12 residues. Germline V gene sequence: CDR1 MDHEN, CDR2 SYDVKM. The CDR3 loop is CASSFSNYEQYF. In DNA, the CDR3 is TGTGCCAGCAGTTTTTCTAACTACGAGCAGTACTTC.

The chain couples TRBV29-1 to TRBJ2-1; 11 nucleotides line up with TRBD2. This CDR3 has 14 residues. Germline V gene sequence: CDR1 SQVTM, CDR2 ANQGSEA. Unmatched junction bases numbered 5, after V lost 6 bases and J lost 4 bases. CDR3 nucleotide sequence: TGCAGCGTGGCCGGGACTAGCGGTTACAATGAGCAGTTCTTC. Translation: CSVAGTSGYNEQFF.

This clone has more than one count but fewer than ten. This sequence joins TRBV6-1 and TRBJ2-5; a weak D match, TRBD2 (6 bases). CDR1 MNHNS and CDR2 SASEGT come from the germline V gene. The V gene lost 9 bases and the J gene lost 3 bases, with 20 bases spanning the gap. The CDR3 length is 15 residues. The DNA of the CDR3 is TGTGCCAGTTACCTTAGCGGCCCCGAGGAAGAGACCCAGTACTTC. Translating it yields CASYLSGPEEETQYF.

The chain couples TRBV7-2 to TRBJ2-2, with 9 positions matching TRBD2. CDR1 and CDR2 (germline): SGHTA, FQGNSA. The V and J ends lost 5 bases and 3 bases, in that order; junction bases with no gene match: 10. This CDR3 is 17 amino acids long. Here the CDR3 reads CASSPLRGGRDTGELFF. The CDR3 DNA follows: TGTGCCAGCAGCCCCCTGAGGGGCGGGAGGGACACCGGGGAGCTGTTTTTT.

The chain employs TRBV28 and TRBJ2-7, with D maybe TRBD2 (6 bases). Trimming took 6 bases from V and 0 from J, leaving 12 bases between them. Germline V gene lookup returns CDR1 MDHEN and CDR2 SYDVKM. The CDR3 runs 14 residues. The CDR3 sequence is CASRERAHSYEQYF. The CDR3 DNA reads TGTGCCAGCAGGGAGCGGGCACACTCCTACGAGCAGTACTTC.

The chain carries TRBV29-1 and TRBJ2-3; possibly TRBD1 for D (5 bases). This CDR3 is built from 12 residues. Looked up from germline, CDR1 is SQVTM and CDR2 is ANQGSEA. The germline V and J ends were trimmed by 4 bases and 6 bases, with 11 bases remaining between them. The DNA of the CDR3 is TGCAGCGTTGTCCAGGGTGTGGATACGCAGTATTTT. It specifies CSVVQGVDTQYF.

Written as DNA, the CDR3 is TGTGCCAGTCGGGGGAGGGGCGCTGGGGATCAGCCCCAGCATTTT. Translating it yields CASRGRGAGDQPQHF. J is TRBJ1-5 and V is TRBV27; weak D call: TRBD1 (5 bases). The germline V gene encodes CDR1 MNHEY and CDR2 SMNVEV (reference sequence). The ends were cut back, 9 bases at V and 5 bases at J, with 20 bases in the middle. The CDR3 spans 15 residues.

The V gene is TRBV6-5, the J gene TRBJ1-2, with 8 bases aligning to TRBD1. J gave up 4 bases and V 5 bases, and 9 bases lay outside the gene matches. CDR3 length: 15 amino acids. CDR1 and CDR2 from the germline V gene are MNHEY and SVGAGI. The CDR3 sequence is CASSPYRGESYGYTF. CDR3 nucleotide sequence: TGTGCCAGCAGTCCCTACAGGGGGGAGAGCTATGGCTACACCTTC.

This chain links TRBV7-8 with TRBJ1-1; no clear D. Trimming cost V 8 bases and J 1 base, with 11 bases left between them. This CDR3 region has 13 residues. Germline-derived CDR1 and CDR2 are SGHVS and FQNEAQ. For the CDR3, the DNA is TGTGCCAGCGGCAGGAGGGCGAACACTGAAGCTTTCTTT. The encoded protein is CASGRRANTEAFF. Using reference TRBV7-8 and TRBJ1-1 for the parts outside the CDR3, the full variable domain is GAGVSQSPRYKVAKRGQDVALRCDPISGHVSLFWYQQALGQGPEFLTYFQNEAQLDKSGLPSDRFFAERPEGSVSTLKIQRTQQEDSAVYLCASGRRANTEAFFGQGTRLTVV.